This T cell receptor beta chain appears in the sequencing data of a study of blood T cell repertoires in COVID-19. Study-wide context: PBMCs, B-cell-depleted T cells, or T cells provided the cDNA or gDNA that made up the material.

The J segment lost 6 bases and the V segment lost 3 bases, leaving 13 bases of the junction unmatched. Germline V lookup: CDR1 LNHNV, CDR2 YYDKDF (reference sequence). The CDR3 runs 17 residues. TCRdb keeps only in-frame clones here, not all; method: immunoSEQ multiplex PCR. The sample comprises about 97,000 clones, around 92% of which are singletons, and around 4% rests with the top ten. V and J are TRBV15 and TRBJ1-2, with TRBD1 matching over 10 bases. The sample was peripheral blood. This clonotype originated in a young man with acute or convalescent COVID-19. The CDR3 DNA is TGTGCCACCAGCAGGGGAACCGGGACAGGGGAGGAAAATGGCTACACCTTC. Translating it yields CATSRGTGTGEENGYTF.